The T cell receptor beta chain described here comes from a study of cytomegalovirus exposure and HLA in healthy donors. Donors showed nominal health when sampled, although they likely had unrecorded immune exposures. The V and J ends lost 5 bases and 5 bases, in that order; junction bases with no gene match: 6. CDR1 and CDR2 from the germline V gene are SGHVS and FNYEAQ. The CDR3 runs to 13 residues. Remarks on this clone: Its specificity is unknown.

General study points: Likely technical artifact: a cluster of highly shared sequence variants. An analysis that came later showed most CMV-associated TCR beta chains appearing HLA-restricted. According to a later analysis, donors in an Asian-associated ancestry cluster reportedly had fewer N-insertions than the approximately 670-donor mean.

Amplification used 60 Vbeta primers and 13 Jbeta primers. The data were produced by immunoSEQ multiplex PCR, yet TCRdb's version contains in-frame clones alone and is incomplete. The sample has about 120,000 clones, roughly 80% seen once. The V and J genes are TRBV7-6 and TRBJ2-7; 7 bases are shared with TRBD2. The sequence was obtained from a man aged 45-65 years in good health and CMV-seropositive. Sample: PBMCs. The CDR3 reads CASSPREDNEQYF. The DNA for the CDR3 is TGTGCCAGCAGCCCCCGGGAGGACAACGAGCAGTACTTC.